A single sample is the source of the 6 T cell receptor beta chains below, sequenced in a study of long-term antiretroviral therapy in people with HIV. Survey-level immunoSEQ v3.0 assays were run. Libraries were prepared by immunoSEQ multiplex PCR; TCRdb keeps only in-frame clonotypes and omits some of them. The sample records 20,000 to 30,000 clones, roughly 85% being singletons. The specimen was unsorted PBMCs, collected 1.2 years after starting antiretroviral therapy. All receptors derive from a woman aged 40 to 50 with HIV.

This clone was seen a few times. The chain carries TRBV6-1 and TRBJ2-2; perhaps TRBD1 as D (5 bases). CDR1 is MNHNS, CDR2 SASEGT, per germline. The ends were cut back, 2 bases at V and 5 bases at J, with 18 bases in the middle. The CDR3 is 17 residues long. The DNA for the CDR3 is TGTGCCAGCAGTGAATGGAAAGGGGCCCCCGGGACCGGGGAGCTGTTTTTT. This gives the protein CASSEWKGAPGTGELFF.

CDR3 sequence: CASSPPTSGTYEQYF. CDR3 in DNA: TGTGCCAGCTCACCACCGACTAGCGGGACCTACGAGCAGTACTTC. The rearrangement links TRBV18 to TRBJ2-7; 11 bases are shared with TRBD2. The CDR3 runs 15 residues. Germline CDR1 reads KGHSH; CDR2 reads LQKENI. V was pared by 0 bases and J by 2 bases, with 0 bases of the junction left unmatched.

With regard to this clone: At one boundary the junction diverges from the germline segment, which might be a read error. The rearrangement uses TRBV29-1 and TRBJ1-1; D ambiguous. The V gene's germline CDR1 is SQVTM and CDR2 ANQGSEA. The CDR3 consists of 10 residues. In DNA, the CDR3 is TGCAGCGTTTCAGGATTGACTTACGATTTT. Its protein is CSVSGLTYDF.

J is TRBJ1-1 and V is TRBV5-1; D ambiguous. This CDR3 spans 15 amino acids. The V gene's germline CDR1 is SGHRS and CDR2 YFSETQ. V was cut by 4 bases and J by 0 bases, with 13 bases left in between. The CDR3 protein is CASSIQNSMNTEAFF. CDR3 nucleotides: TGCGCCAGCAGCATACAGAACTCAATGAACACTGAAGCTTTCTTT.

In DNA, the CDR3 is TGTGCCAGCTCACCTCAGGGCTTTAGCACAGATACGCAGTATTTT. It codes for CASSPQGFSTDTQYF. The chain uses TRBV18 and TRBJ2-3, with D possibly TRBD1 on 5 matching bases. The CDR3 totals 15 residues. V was shortened by 3 bases and J by 0 bases, with 10 bases between the two germline ends. CDR1 and CDR2 (germline): KGHSH, LQKENI.

This clone showed up just a few times. The chain is built from TRBV4-2 and TRBJ1-2; 11 nucleotides match TRBD1. There are 14 residues in the CDR3. J was trimmed by 3 bases and V by 4 bases; bases with no gene match: 1. CDR1 is LGHNA and CDR2 is YNFKEQ in the germline V gene. CDR3 bases: TGTGCCAGCAGCCGGACAGGGGGCGACTATGGCTACACCTTC. Amino acids: CASSRTGGDYGYTF.